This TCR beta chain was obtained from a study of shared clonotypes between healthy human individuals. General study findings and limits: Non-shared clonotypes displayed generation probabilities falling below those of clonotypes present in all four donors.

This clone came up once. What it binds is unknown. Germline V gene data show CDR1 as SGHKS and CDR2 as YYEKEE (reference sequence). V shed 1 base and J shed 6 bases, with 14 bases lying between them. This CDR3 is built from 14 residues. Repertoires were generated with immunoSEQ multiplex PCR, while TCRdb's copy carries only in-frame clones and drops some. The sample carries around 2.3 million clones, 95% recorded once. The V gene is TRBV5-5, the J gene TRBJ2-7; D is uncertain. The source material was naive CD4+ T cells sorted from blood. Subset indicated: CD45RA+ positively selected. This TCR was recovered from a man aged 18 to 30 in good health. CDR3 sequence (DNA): TGTGCCAGCAGCTTGAATCTCGGAGCACTCGAGCAGTACTTC. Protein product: CASSLNLGALEQYF.